The 7 T cell receptor beta chains below were found in one sample sequenced in a study of blood T cell repertoires in COVID-19. Sequenced by immunoSEQ multiplex PCR; TCRdb stores in-frame clones only, minus some. The sample records 250,000 to 350,000 clones, about 90% being singletons. Sample: peripheral blood. These receptors were collected from a woman between 45 and 65 years old who had recovered from COVID-19.

The rearrangement links TRBV30 to TRBJ1-5; D ambiguous. Trimming took 2 bases from V and 3 from J, leaving 8 bases between them. The CDR3 is 13 residues long. Germline-derived CDR1 and CDR2 are GTSNPN and SVGIG (reference sequence). The CDR3, as DNA: TGTGCCTGGAGTCGCGACAACAATCAGCCCCAGCATTTT. It codes for CAWSRDNNQPQHF.

This clone has only a few counts. V and J are TRBV7-9 and TRBJ1-3; no clear D gene. Germline values: CDR1 SEHNR, CDR2 FQNEAQ (reference sequence). The CDR3 extends over 15 amino acids. The ends were cut back, 1 base at V and 0 bases at J, with 7 bases in the middle. CDR3 loop: CASSLGAVSGNTIYF. CDR3 coding DNA: TGTGCCAGCAGCTTAGGGGCAGTCTCTGGAAACACCATATATTTT.

This clone was observed a few times. The rearrangement links TRBV2 to TRBJ2-5, with 13 bases matching TRBD2. The V segment lost 7 bases and the J segment 0 bases; nucleotides outside the gene matches: 8. CDR3 length: 17 amino acids. Germline CDR1 SNHLY, CDR2 FYNNEI. Here the CDR3 reads CASNPLGLAGDQETQYF. As DNA, the CDR3 is TGTGCCAGCAATCCCCTCGGACTAGCGGGAGACCAAGAGACCCAGTACTTC.

V and J are TRBV5-5 and TRBJ1-4, with D possibly TRBD1 on 6 matching bases. V gave up 2 bases and J gave up 5 bases, with 10 bases separating them. The CDR3 has 14 residues. Germline V gives CDR1 SGHKS, CDR2 YYEKEE (reference sequence). The CDR3: CASSLRGSNEKLFF. CDR3 nucleotides: TGTGCCAGCAGCTTAAGGGGGTCCAATGAAAAACTGTTTTTT. The full variable domain, rest sourced from reference TRBV5-5 and TRBJ1-4, is DAGVTQSPTHLIKTRGQQVTLRCSPISGHKSVSWYQQVLGQGPQFIFQYYEKEERGRGNFPDRFSARQFPNYSSELNVNALLLGDSALYLCASSLRGSNEKLFFGSGTQLSVL.

The V and J genes are TRBV9 and TRBJ2-3; 7 bases map to TRBD2. J was trimmed by 2 bases and V by 4 bases; bases with no gene match: 7. Germline CDR1 SGDLS, CDR2 YYNGEE. The length of the CDR3 is 15 residues. The DNA for the CDR3 is TGTGCCAGCAGCTCTAGCGGAGGTAACACAGATACGCAGTATTTT. Translating gives CASSSSGGNTDTQYF.

The V call is TRBV28, the J call TRBJ2-1, with a tentative D call TRBD1 (6 bases). Germline-derived CDR1 and CDR2 are MDHEN and SYDVKM. V dropped 3 bases and J dropped 8 bases, with 17 bases sitting between them. This CDR3 contains 15 residues. The CDR3 here is CASSFPGVAIDEQFF. DNA for the CDR3: TGTGCCAGCAGTTTCCCAGGGGTGGCAATCGATGAGCAGTTCTTC.

The J gene is TRBJ2-5, the V gene TRBV3-1 (or the pseudogene TRBV3-2); TRBD2 matches at 15 bases. Germline values: CDR1 LGHDT, CDR2 YNNKEL (reference sequence). V dropped 2 bases and J dropped 5; count of bases not matched to a gene: 12. The CDR3 extends over 19 amino acids. The CDR3 region has the DNA TGTGCCAGCAGCCAACTACGGTCGGGACTAGCGGGGGGTCGGGAGACCCAGTACTTC. Translation: CASSQLRSGLAGGRETQYF.